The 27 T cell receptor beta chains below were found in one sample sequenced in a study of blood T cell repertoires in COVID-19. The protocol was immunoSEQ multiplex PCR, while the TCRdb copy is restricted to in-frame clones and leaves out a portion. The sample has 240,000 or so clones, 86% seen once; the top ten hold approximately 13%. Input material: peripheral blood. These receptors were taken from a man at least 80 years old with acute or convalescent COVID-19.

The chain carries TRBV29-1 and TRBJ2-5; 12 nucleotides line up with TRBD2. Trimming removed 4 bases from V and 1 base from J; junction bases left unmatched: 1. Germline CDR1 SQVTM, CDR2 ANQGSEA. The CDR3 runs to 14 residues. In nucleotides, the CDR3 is TGCAGCGTTGGGACTAGCGGGGCCCAAGAGACCCAGTACTTC. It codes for CSVGTSGAQETQYF.

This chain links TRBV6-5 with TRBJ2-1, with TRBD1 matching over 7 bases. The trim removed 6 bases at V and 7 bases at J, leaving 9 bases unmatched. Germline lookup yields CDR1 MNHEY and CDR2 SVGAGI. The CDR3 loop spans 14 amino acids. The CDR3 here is CASRSDRAKNEQFF. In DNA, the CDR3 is TGTGCCAGCAGATCCGACAGGGCCAAAAATGAGCAGTTCTTC.

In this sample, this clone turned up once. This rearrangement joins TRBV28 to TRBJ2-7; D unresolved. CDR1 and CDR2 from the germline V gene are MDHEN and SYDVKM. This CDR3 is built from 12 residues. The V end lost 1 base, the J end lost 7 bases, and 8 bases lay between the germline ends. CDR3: CASSLSRVEQYF. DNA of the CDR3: TGTGCCAGCAGTTTATCCCGTGTGGAGCAGTACTTC. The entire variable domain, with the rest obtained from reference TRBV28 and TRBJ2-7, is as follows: DVKVTQSSRYLVKRTGEKVFLECVQDMDHENMFWYRQDPGLGLRLIYFSYDVKMKEKGDIPEGYSVSREKKERFSLILESASTNQTSMYLCASSLSRVEQYFGPGTRLTVT.

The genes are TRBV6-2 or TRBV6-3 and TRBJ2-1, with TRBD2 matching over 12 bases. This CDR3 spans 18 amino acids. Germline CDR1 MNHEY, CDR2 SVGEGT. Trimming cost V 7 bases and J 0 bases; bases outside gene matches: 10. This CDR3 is CASNPGLAGLSSYNEQFF. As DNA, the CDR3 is TGTGCCAGCAACCCGGGACTAGCGGGCCTAAGCTCCTACAATGAGCAGTTCTTC.

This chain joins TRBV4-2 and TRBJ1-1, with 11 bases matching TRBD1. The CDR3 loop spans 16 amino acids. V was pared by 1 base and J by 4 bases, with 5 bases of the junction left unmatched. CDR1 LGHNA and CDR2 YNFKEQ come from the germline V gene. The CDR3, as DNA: TGTGCCAGCAGCCAAGGGACAGGGGGCTTGAGCACTGAAGCTTTCTTT. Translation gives CASSQGTGGLSTEAFF.

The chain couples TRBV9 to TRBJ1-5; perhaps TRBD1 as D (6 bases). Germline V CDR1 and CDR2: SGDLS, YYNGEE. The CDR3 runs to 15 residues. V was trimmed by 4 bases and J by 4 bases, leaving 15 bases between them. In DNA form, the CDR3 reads TGTGCCAGCAGCATAGGGGGGGGAATTAATCAGCCCCAGCATTTT. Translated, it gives CASSIGGGINQPQHF.

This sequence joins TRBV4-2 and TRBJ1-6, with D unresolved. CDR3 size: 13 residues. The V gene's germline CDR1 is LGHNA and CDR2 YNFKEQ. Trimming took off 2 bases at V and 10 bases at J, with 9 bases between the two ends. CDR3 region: CASSQTPQSPLHF. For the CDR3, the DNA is TGTGCCAGCAGCCAAACCCCACAGTCACCCCTCCACTTT.

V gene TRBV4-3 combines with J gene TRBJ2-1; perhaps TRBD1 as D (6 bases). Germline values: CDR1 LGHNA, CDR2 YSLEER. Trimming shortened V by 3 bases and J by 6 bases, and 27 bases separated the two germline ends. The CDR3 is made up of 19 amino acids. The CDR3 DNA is TGCGCCAGCAGCCAGGAGGCAGGGGCGCGATCTTTTAGGGCCAATGAGCAGTTCTTC. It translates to CASSQEAGARSFRANEQFF.

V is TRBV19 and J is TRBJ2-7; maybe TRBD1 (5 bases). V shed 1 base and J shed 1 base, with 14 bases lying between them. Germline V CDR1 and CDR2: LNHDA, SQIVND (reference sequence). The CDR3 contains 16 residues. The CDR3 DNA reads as TGTGCCAGTAGTATAGGGGGCCAGAAGAGGTCCTACGAGCAGTACTTC. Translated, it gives CASSIGGQKRSYEQYF.

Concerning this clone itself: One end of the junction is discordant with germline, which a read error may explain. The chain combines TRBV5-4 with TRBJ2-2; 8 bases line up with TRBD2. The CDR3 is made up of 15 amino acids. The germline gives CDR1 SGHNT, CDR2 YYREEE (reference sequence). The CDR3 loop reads CASSPGGGNSGELFF. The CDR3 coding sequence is TGTGCCAGCAGCCCCGGGGGGGGGAACTCCGGGGAGCTGTTTTTT.

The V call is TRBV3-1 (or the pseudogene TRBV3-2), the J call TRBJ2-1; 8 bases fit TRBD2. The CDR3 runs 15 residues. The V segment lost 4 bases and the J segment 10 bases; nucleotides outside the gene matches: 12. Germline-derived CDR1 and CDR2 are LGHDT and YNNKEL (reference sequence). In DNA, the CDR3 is TGTGCCAGCAGCCCCCTCCGGACTAGCTCAGTAGAGCAGTTCTTC. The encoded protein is CASSPLRTSSVEQFF.

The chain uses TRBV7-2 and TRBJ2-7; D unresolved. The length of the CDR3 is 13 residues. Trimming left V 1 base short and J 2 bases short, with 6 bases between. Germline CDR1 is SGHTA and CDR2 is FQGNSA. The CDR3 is CASSLVRTYEQYF. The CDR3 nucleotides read TGTGCCAGCAGCTTAGTCAGAACCTACGAGCAGTACTTC.

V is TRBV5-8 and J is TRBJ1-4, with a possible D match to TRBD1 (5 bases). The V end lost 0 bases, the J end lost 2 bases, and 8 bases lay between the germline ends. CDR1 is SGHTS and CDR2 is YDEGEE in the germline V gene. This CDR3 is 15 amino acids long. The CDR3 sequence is CASSLEGMTNEKLFF. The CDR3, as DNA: TGTGCCAGCAGCTTGGAGGGGATGACTAATGAAAAACTGTTTTTT. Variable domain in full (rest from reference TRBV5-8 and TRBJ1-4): EAGVTQSPTHLIKTRGQQATLRCSPISGHTSVYWYQQALGLGLQFLLWYDEGEERNRGNFPPRFSGRQFPNYSSELNVNALELEDSALYLCASSLEGMTNEKLFFGSGTQLSVL.

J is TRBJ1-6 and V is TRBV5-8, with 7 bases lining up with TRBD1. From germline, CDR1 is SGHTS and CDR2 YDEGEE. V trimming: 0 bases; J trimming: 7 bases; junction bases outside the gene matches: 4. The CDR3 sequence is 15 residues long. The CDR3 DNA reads TGTGCCAGCAGCTTGGAACAGGGGCTCAATTCACCCCTCCACTTT. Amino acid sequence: CASSLEQGLNSPLHF.

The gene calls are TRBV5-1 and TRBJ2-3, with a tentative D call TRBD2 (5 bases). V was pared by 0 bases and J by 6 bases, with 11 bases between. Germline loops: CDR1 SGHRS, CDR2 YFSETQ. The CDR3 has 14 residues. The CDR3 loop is CASSLVGREDTQYF. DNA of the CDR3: TGCGCCAGCAGCTTGGTAGGGAGAGAGGATACGCAGTATTTT.

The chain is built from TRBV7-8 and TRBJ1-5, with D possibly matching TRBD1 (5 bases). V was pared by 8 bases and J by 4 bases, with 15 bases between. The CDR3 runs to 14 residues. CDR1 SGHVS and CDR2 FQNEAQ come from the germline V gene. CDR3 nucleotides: TGTGCCAGCGGGTCCGCCGGGGGTAATCAGCCCCAGCATTTT. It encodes CASGSAGGNQPQHF.

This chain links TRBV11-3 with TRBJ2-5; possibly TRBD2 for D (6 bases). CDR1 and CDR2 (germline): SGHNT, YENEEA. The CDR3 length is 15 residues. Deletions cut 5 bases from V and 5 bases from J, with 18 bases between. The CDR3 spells CASSILASVGETQYF. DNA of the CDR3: TGTGCCAGCAGCATCCTTGCTAGCGTCGGGGAGACCCAGTACTTC.

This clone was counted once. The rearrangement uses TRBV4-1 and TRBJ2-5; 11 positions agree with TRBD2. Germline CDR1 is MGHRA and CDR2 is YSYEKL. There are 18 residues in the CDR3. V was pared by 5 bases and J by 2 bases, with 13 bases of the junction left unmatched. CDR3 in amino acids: CASSVGGASGRIQETQYF. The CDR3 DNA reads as TGCGCCAGCAGCGTCGGGGGAGCTAGCGGGAGGATACAAGAGACCCAGTACTTC.

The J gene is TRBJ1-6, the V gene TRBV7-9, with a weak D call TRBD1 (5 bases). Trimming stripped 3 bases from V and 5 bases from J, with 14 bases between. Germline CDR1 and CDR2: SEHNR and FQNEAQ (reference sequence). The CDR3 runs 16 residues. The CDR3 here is CASSFDSSLNNSPLHF. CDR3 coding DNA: TGTGCCAGCAGCTTTGACAGCTCCCTGAATAATTCACCCCTCCACTTT.

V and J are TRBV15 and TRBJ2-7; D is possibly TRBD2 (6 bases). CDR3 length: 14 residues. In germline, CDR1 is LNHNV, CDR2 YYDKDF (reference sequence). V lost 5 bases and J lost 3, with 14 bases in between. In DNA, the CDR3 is TGTGCCACCAGCCCCCGGGACTCCGGCTACGAGCAGTACTTC. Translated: CATSPRDSGYEQYF.

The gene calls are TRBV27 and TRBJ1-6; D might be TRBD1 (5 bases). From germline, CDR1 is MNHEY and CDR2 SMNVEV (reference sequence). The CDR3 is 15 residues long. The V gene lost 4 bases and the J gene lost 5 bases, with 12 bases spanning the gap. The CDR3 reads CASSYGGADNSPLHF. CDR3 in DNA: TGTGCCAGCAGTTATGGCGGGGCAGATAATTCACCCCTCCACTTT.

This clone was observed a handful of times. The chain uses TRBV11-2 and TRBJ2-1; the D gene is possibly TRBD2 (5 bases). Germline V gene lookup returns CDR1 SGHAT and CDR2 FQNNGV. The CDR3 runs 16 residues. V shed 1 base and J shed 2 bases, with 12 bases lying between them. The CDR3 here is CASSLAAAEPYNEQFF. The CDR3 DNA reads TGTGCCAGCAGCTTAGCGGCAGCGGAACCCTACAATGAGCAGTTCTTC.

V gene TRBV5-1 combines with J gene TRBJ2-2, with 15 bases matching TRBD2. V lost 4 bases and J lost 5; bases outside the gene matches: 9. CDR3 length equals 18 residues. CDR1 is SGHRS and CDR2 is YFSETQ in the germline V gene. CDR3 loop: CASSTGLAGGTGTGELFF. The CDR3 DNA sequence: TGCGCCAGCAGCACCGGACTAGCGGGAGGGACCGGGACCGGGGAGCTGTTTTTT. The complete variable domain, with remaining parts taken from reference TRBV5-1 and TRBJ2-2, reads KAGVTQTPRYLIKTRGQQVTLSCSPISGHRSVSWYQQTPGQGLQFLFEYFSETQRNKGNFPGRFSGRQFSNSRSEMNVSTLELGDSALYLCASSTGLAGGTGTGELFFGEGSRLTVL.

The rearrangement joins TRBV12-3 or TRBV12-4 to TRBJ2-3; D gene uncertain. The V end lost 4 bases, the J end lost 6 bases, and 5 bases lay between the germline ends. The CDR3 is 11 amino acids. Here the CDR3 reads CASSYLDTQYF. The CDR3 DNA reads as TGTGCCAGCAGTTACTTGGATACGCAGTATTTT.

The CDR3 nucleotides are TGTGCCAGTAGTGTCGGGGAGGCGGGTTCACCCCTCCACTTT. Protein product: CASSVGEAGSPLHF. The chain couples TRBV19 to TRBJ1-6; D not resolved. The CDR3 totals 14 residues. Germline V gene lookup returns CDR1 LNHDA and CDR2 SQIVND (reference sequence). Trimming removed 5 bases from V and 9 bases from J, with 14 bases in between.

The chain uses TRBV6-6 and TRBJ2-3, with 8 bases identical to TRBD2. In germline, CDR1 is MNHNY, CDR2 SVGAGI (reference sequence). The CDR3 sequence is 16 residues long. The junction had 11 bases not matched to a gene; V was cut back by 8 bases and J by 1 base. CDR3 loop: CASRSPVSGGTDTQYF. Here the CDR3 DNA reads TGTGCCAGCCGATCCCCCGTTAGCGGGGGCACAGATACGCAGTATTTT.

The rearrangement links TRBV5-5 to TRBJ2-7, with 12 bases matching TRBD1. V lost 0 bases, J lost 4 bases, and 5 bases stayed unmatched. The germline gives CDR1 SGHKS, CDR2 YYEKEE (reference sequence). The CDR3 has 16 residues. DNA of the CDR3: TGTGCCAGCAGCTTGGCCTGGGACAGGGGGCAGTACGAGCAGTACTTC. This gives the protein CASSLAWDRGQYEQYF.